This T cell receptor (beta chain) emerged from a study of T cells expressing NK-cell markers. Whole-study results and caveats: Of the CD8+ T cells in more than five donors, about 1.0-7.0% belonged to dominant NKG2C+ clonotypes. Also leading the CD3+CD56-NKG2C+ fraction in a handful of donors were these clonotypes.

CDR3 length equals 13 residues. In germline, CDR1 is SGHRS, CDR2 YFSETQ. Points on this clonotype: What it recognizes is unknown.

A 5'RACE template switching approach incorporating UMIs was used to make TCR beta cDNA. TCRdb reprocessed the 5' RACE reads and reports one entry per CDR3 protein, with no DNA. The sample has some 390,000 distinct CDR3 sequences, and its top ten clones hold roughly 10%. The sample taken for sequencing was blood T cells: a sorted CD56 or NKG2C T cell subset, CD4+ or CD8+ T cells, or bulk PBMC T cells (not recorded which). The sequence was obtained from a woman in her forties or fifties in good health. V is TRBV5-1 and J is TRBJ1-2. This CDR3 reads CASCFSLGDGYTF.